This T cell receptor beta chain derives from a study of CD8 T cells in Susac syndrome. A quantity of about 0.45 to 1 ug RNA underwent reverse transcription using random hexamers. An immunoSEQ multiplex PCR amplified TCR beta CDR3 over 54 Vbeta and 13 Jbeta. TCRdb re-derived calls from the immunoSEQ multiplex PCR reads in MiXCR, one entry per CDR3 protein. Of about 160,000 distinct CDR3 sequences listed, 95% to 96% are singletons. With V trimmed by 4 bases and J by 9 bases, 9 bases remained unmatched. CDR3 size: 16 residues. Looked up from germline, CDR1 is SGHRS and CDR2 is YFSETQ. This chain uses TRBV5-1 with TRBJ2-3; 15 positions agree with TRBD2. This TCR came from a human donor with Susac syndrome. The sequencing sample was made of CD4+ T cells from PBMCs. The chain's CDR3 is CASSGGLAGGQATQYF. The CDR3 bases are TGCGCCAGCAGCGGCGGACTAGCGGGGGGGCAGGCCACGCAGTATTTT.